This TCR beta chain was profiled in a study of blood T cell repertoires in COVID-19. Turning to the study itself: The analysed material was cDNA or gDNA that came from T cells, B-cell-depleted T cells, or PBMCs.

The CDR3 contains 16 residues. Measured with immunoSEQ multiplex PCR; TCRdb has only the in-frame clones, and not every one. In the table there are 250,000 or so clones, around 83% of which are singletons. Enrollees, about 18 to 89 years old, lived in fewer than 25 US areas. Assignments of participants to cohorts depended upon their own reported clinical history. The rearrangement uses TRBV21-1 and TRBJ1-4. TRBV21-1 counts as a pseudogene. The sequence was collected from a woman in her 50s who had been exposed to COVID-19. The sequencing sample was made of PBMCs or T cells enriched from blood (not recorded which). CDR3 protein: CASSKSVTSPLKELFF. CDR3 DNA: TGTGCCAGCAGCAAGTCGGTGACTTCTCCGTTGAAGGAACTGTTTTTT.